This TCR beta chain was captured by sequencing in a study of blood T cell repertoires in COVID-19. Study-level background: COVID-19 samples from acute and convalescent phases originated in the United States, Italy and Spain.

This clone showed up just once. Using immunoSEQ multiplex PCR, the repertoire was profiled, and TCRdb retains in-frame clones only, with some absent. Of about 90,000 clones in the sample, roughly 70% were seen once. The CDR3 has 13 residues. Germline V lookup: CDR1 SEHNR, CDR2 FQNEAQ (reference sequence). V was pared by 5 bases and J by 4 bases, with 11 bases between. Specimen: peripheral blood. V and J are TRBV7-9 and TRBJ1-1; possibly TRBD1 for D (5 bases). This receptor was identified in a woman older than 75 with acute or convalescent COVID-19. As DNA, the CDR3 is TGTGCCAGCAGCCTAACGGGGGGCACTGAAGCTTTCTTT. Translation: CASSLTGGTEAFF.